This T cell receptor beta chain came from a study of spatial heterogeneity in lung cancer. A unique molecular identifier was attached to every TCR cDNA molecule. TCRdb re-derived calls from the 5' RACE reads in MiXCR, one entry per CDR3 protein. The sample holds some 52,000 distinct CDR3 sequences, around 7% seen once. With 6 bases removed from V and 3 bases from J, the gap between germline ends came to 15 bases. This CDR3 comprises 15 residues. The sample's time point: sample taken at primary tumor resection. No cell sorting; template was whole RNA from tumor, lung tissue or PBMC. Donors were around 70 untreated early-stage non-small cell lung cancer patients. Study results and limitations: Resection saw ubiquitous expanded tumor TCRs appear in blood more than follow-up did.

Many counts were recorded for this clonotype. As yet, its antigen is unknown. Source: PBMCs, taken at surgery. The chain joins TRBV12-3 or TRBV12-4 to TRBJ1-5; TRBD1 is a possible D gene (6 bases). This TCR was sampled from a female donor with early-stage non-small cell lung cancer. The CDR3 nucleotides are TGTGCCAGCAGGCCGGGGGGCCAACACAATCAGCCCCAGCATTTT. It codes for CASRPGGQHNQPQHF.